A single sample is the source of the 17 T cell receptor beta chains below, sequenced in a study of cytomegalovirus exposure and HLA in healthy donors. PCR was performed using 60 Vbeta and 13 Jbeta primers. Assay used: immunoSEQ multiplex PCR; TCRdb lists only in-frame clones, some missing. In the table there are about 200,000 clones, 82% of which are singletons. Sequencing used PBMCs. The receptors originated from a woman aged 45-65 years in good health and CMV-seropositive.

CDR3 sequence: CASGTGSTDTQYF. The CDR3 nucleotides are TGCGCCAGCGGGACAGGAAGCACAGATACGCAGTATTTT. This chain uses TRBV5-1 with TRBJ2-3, with TRBD1 identical over 8 bases. The J segment lost 0 bases and the V segment lost 7 bases, leaving 1 base of the junction unmatched. Germline V lookup: CDR1 SGHRS, CDR2 YFSETQ. CDR3 length equals 13 residues.

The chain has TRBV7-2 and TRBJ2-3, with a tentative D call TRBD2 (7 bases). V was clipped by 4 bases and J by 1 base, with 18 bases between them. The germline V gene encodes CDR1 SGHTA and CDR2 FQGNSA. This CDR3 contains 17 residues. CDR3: CASSSYLGAGGTDTQYF. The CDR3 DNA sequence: TGTGCCAGCAGCTCATACTTGGGGGCGGGGGGCACAGATACGCAGTATTTT.

CDR3 residues: CASGPWGGGNTEAFF. The CDR3 DNA reads TGTGCTAGTGGCCCGTGGGGTGGAGGGAACACTGAAGCTTTCTTT. This rearrangement joins TRBV12-5 to TRBJ1-1, with D unresolved. Trimming took off 6 bases at V and 1 base at J, with 15 bases between the two ends. The CDR3 runs to 15 residues. Germline CDR1 LGHNT, CDR2 FRNRAP.

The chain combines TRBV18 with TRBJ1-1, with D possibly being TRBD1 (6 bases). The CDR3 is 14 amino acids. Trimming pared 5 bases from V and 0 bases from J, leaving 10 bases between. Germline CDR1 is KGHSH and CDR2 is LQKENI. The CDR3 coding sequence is TGTGCCAGCTCAGCCGGGACACTGAACACTGAAGCTTTCTTT. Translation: CASSAGTLNTEAFF.

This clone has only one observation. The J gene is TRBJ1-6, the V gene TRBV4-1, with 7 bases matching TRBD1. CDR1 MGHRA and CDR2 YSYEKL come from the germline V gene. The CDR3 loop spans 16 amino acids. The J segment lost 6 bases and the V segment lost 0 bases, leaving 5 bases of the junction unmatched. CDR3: CASSQEIGQVNSPLHF. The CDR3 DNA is TGCGCCAGCAGCCAAGAAATCGGACAGGTTAATTCACCCCTCCACTTT.

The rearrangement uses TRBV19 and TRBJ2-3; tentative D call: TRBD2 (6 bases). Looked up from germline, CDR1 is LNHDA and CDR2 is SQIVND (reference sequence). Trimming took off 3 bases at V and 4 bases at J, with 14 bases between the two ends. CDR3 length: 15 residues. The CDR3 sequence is CASSISATGADTQYF. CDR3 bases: TGTGCCAGTAGTATCTCCGCGACGGGAGCAGATACGCAGTATTTT. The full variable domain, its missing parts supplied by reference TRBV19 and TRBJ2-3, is DGGITQSPKYLFRKEGQNVTLSCEQNLNHDAMYWYRQDPGQGLRLIYYSQIVNDFQKGDIAEGYSVSREKKESFPLTVTSAQKNPTAFYLCASSISATGADTQYFGPGTRLTVL.

CDR3 protein: CASSSEGTGYYEQYF. CDR3 bases: TGTGCCAGCAGTTCCGAAGGGACAGGGTATTACGAGCAGTACTTC. V is TRBV6-1 and J is TRBJ2-7; TRBD1 matches at 9 bases. J lost 4 bases, V lost 5 bases, and 9 bases had no gene match. Per germline, CDR1 MNHNS and CDR2 SASEGT. The CDR3 is 15 amino acids.

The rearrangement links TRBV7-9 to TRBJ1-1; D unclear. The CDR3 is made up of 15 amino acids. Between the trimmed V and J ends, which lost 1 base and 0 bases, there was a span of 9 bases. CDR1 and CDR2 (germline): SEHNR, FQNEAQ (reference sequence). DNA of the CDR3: TGTGCCAGCAGCTTAGGGGCAGACATGAACACTGAAGCTTTCTTT. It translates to CASSLGADMNTEAFF. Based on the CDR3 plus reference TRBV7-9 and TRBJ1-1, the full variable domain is DTGVSQNPRHKITKRGQNVTFRCDPISEHNRLYWYRQTLGQGPEFLTYFQNEAQLEKSRLLSDRFSAERPKGSFSTLEIQRTEQGDSAMYLCASSLGADMNTEAFFGQGTRLTVV.

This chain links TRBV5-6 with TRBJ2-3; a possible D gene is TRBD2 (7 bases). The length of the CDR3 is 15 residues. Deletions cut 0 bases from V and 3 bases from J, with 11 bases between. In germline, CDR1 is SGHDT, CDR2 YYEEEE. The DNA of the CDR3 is TGTGCCAGCAGCTTGGAGGGGGGGAGGACAGATACGCAGTATTTT. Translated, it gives CASSLEGGRTDTQYF.

The CDR3 region is CASREGRGAKTQYF. DNA of the CDR3: TGTGCCAGCAGAGAGGGACGGGGGGCGAAGACCCAGTACTTC. This rearrangement joins TRBV2 to TRBJ2-5, with a tentative D call TRBD2 (7 bases). The CDR3 is 14 residues long. The germline gives CDR1 SNHLY, CDR2 FYNNEI. Deletions cut 6 bases from V and 6 bases from J, with 17 bases between.

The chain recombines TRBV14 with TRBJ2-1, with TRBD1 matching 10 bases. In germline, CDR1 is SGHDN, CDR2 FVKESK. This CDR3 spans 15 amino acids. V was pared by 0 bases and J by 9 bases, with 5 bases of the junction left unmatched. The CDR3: CASSQEGQGRGEQFF. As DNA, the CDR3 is TGTGCCAGCAGCCAAGAGGGACAGGGGAGGGGTGAGCAGTTCTTC.

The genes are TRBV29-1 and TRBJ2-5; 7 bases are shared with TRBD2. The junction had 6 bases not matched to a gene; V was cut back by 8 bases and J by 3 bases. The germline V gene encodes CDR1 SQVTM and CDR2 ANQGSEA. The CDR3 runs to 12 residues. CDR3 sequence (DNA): TGCAGCCTAAGGGGAGGGGAAGAGACCCAGTACTTC. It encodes CSLRGGEETQYF.

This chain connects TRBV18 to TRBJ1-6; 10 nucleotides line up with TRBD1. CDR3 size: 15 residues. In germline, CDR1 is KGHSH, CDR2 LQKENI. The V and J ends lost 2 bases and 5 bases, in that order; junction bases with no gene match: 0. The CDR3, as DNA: TGTGCCAGCTCACCAGGACAGGGGGATAATTCACCCCTCCACTTT. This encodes CASSPGQGDNSPLHF.

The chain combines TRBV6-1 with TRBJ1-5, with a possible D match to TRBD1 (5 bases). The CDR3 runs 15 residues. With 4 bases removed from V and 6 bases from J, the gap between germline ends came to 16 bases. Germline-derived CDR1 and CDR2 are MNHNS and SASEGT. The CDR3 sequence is CASSGTWGVFQPQHF. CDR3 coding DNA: TGTGCCAGCAGTGGGACTTGGGGGGTTTTTCAGCCCCAGCATTTT.

CDR3: CASSLALTPRNNEQFF. The CDR3 nucleotides read TGCGCCAGCAGCTTGGCCTTAACCCCTAGAAACAATGAGCAGTTCTTC. The chain recombines TRBV5-1 with TRBJ2-1; D is ambiguous. The CDR3 runs 16 residues. The germline V gene encodes CDR1 SGHRS and CDR2 YFSETQ. With 0 bases removed from V and 5 bases from J, the gap between germline ends came to 15 bases. The entire variable domain, with the rest obtained from reference TRBV5-1 and TRBJ2-1, is as follows: KAGVTQTPRYLIKTRGQQVTLSCSPISGHRSVSWYQQTPGQGLQFLFEYFSETQRNKGNFPGRFSGRQFSNSRSEMNVSTLELGDSALYLCASSLALTPRNNEQFFGPGTRLTVL.

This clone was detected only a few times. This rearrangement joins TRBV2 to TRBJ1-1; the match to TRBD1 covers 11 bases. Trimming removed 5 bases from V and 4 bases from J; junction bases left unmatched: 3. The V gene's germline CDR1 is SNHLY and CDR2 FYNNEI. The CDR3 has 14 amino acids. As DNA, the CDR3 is TGTGCCAGCAGTCCGGACAGGGGGCGCACTGAAGCTTTCTTT. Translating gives CASSPDRGRTEAFF.

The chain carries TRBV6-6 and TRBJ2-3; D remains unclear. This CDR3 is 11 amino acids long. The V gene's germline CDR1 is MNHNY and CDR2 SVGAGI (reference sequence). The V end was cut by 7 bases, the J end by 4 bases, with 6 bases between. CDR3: CASMGPDTQYF. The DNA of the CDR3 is TGTGCCAGCATGGGCCCAGATACGCAGTATTTT.